This entry concerns a single TCR beta chain. The data were taken from a study of blood T cell repertoires in COVID-19. About the research overall: The cDNA or gDNA used as material had been derived from T cells, B-cell-depleted T cells, or PBMCs.

The germline V gene encodes CDR1 KGHSH and CDR2 LQKENI. This CDR3 contains 13 residues. V shed 4 bases, J shed 4 bases, and the junction held 3 bases outside the gene matches. Across about two dozen US areas, participants ranged in age from 18 to 89 years. Clones were read by immunoSEQ multiplex PCR, and TCRdb kept only the in-frame ones, dropping some. The sample lists 250,000 to 350,000 clones; roughly nine tenths were seen once. This TCR was recovered from a woman aged 18 to 35 who had recovered from COVID-19. V usage is TRBV18 and J usage is TRBJ1-1; 7 bases are shared with TRBD1. Sequenced input: PBMCs or T cells enriched from blood (not recorded which). The CDR3 reads CASSRQGPTEAFF. The CDR3 region has the DNA TGTGCCAGCTCACGACAGGGTCCCACTGAAGCTTTCTTT.